This T cell receptor beta chain originates from a study of post-analysis software for immune sequencing data. cDNA libraries for TCR beta contained unique molecular identifiers. TCRdb re-called the PCR reads through MiXCR, storing one row per CDR3 protein. The sample lists 170,000 or so distinct CDR3 sequences, 25% to 35% occurring once. This clonotype was counted a single time. What was sequenced was blood. The TCR sequence derives from a girl between 5 and 17 years old with multiple sclerosis.

Here the CDR3 reads CAWSVGLAEDTQYF. CDR3 in DNA: TGTGCCTGGAGTGTAGGGCTAGCGGAGGATACGCAGTATTTT. V and J are TRBV30 and TRBJ2-3; 7 nucleotides align to TRBD2. This CDR3 region has 14 residues. The germline gives CDR1 GTSNPN, CDR2 SVGIG (reference sequence). After removal of 0 bases from V and 6 bases from J, the junction contained 6 bases not matched to a gene.